This entry is about one TCR beta chain. The data derive from a study of blood T cell repertoires in COVID-19. The wider study: Samples of COVID-19 (acute and convalescent) were obtained from the United States, Italy and Spain. Nucleic acid was either cDNA or gDNA, and it came from T cells, B-cell-depleted T cells, or PBMCs.

The authors' processing: Using reference gene primer amplification, nucleated cell counts were estimated. Profiling relied on immunoSEQ multiplex PCR, and the TCRdb table lists in-frame clones only, not all of them. The V and J calls and clone size come from that table; D and trimming were worked out from the DNA. The data contain some 70,000 clones, over 80% of them singletons. Sequenced sample: peripheral blood. This clonotype was obtained from an elderly woman with active COVID-19.

The CDR3 nucleotides are TGCGCCAGCAGCTTCGAGGCCAAAAACATTCAGTACTTC. Translating gives CASSFEAKNIQYF. V and J are TRBV5-1 and TRBJ2-4; D is unclear. There are 13 residues in the CDR3. Per germline, CDR1 SGHRS and CDR2 YFSETQ. V was pared by 2 bases and J by 1 base, with 4 bases between.